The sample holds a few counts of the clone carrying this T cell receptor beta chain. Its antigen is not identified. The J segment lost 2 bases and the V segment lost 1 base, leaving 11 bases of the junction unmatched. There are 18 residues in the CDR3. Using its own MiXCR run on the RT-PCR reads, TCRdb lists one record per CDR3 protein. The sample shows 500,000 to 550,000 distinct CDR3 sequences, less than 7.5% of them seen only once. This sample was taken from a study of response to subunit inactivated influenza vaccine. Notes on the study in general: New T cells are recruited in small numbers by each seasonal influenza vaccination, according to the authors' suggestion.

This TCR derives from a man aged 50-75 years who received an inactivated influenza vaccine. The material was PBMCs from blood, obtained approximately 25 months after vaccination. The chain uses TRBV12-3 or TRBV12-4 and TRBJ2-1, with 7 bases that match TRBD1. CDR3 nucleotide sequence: TGTGCCAGCAGTTTAGGTGGTCGGCGACAGGGCCCCTACAATGAGCAGTTCTTC. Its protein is CASSLGGRRQGPYNEQFF.